The present T cell receptor beta chain was sequenced within a study of Ad26.COV2.S vaccination and SARS-CoV-2 variants. Findings of the study overall: The study found similar non-spike TCR breadth in vaccine and placebo recipients.

Indicated treatment: around 19 received Ad26.COV2.S at low or high dose, single or two shots; about 5 received placebo; per-sample allocation not given. All samples were drawn on day 63, counting from the first vaccine or placebo injection. As regards this clone: Its cognate antigen is unknown.

Repertoires were generated with immunoSEQ multiplex PCR, while TCRdb's copy carries only in-frame clones and drops some. Altogether 300,000 to 350,000 clones are present, around four fifths being singletons, with the ten largest covering 2% to 2.5%. The source material was peripheral blood, sampled in a trial of Ad26.COV2.S vaccine versus placebo. The source is a person aged 18-60 years who received the Ad26.COV2.S COVID-19 vaccine or a placebo.

The CDR3 loop is CASSQGPGYGYTF. Here the CDR3 DNA reads TGTGCCAGCAGCCAAGGCCCAGGATATGGCTACACCTTC. The chain combines TRBV3-1 (or the pseudogene TRBV3-2) with TRBJ1-2; D gene unclear. Trimming cost V 1 base and J 5 bases, with 8 bases left between them. Germline V gene lookup returns CDR1 LGHDT and CDR2 YNNKEL (reference sequence). The CDR3 is 13 residues long.